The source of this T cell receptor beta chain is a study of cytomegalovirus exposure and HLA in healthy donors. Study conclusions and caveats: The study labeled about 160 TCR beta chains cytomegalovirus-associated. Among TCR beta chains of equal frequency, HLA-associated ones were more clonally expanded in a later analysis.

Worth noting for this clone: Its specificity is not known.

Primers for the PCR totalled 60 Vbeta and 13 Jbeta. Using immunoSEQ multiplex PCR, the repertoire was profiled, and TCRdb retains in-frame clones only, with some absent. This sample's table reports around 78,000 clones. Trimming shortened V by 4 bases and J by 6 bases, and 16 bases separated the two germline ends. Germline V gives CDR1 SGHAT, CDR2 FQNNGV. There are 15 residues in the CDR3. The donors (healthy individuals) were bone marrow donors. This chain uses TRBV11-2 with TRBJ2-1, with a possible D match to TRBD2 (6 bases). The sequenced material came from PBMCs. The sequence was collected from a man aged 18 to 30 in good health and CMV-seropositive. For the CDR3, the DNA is TGTGCCAGCAGCTCCCTAGCGAGGAAAGGCAATGAGCAGTTCTTC. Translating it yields CASSSLARKGNEQFF. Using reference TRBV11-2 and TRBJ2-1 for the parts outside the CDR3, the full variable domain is EAGVAQSPRYKIIEKRQSVAFWCNPISGHATLYWYQQILGQGPKLLIQFQNNGVVDDSQLPKDRFSAERLKGVDSTLKIQPAKLEDSAVYLCASSSLARKGNEQFFGPGTRLTVL.